This T cell receptor beta chain derives from a study of T cells in Graves' hyperthyroidism and ophthalmopathy. Broader study findings: Most thyroid clonotypes with frequency above 0.001 were detected in blood.

The investigators amplified TCR beta CDR3 regions from RNA transcripts. In the first-round RT-PCR of the TCR CDR3, the HTBI primer set was used. TCRdb analysed the multiplex PCR reads with MiXCR anew, one entry per CDR3 protein. The table has roughly 280,000 distinct CDR3 sequences, over 15% seen once. Germline V CDR1 and CDR2: SGHTA, FQGNSA. The CDR3 is made up of 21 amino acids. V trimming: 2 bases; J trimming: 2 bases; junction bases outside the gene matches: 23. Under 3 months was the duration of disease in ophthalmopathy patients, who also had a Clinical Activity Score of at least 3 and a NOSPECS grade of at least 4. The study left out patients who had uncontrolled infection, other autoimmune disease, pregnancy or lactation. This clonotype was detected ten times or more. Its antigen remains unidentified.

This TCR was recovered from a woman between 55 and 75 years old with Graves' ophthalmopathy. The gene calls are TRBV7-2 and TRBJ2-7; 8 nucleotides align to TRBD1. Input material: blood. For the CDR3, the DNA is TGTGCCAGCAGCTTACCCGCTCTCATTAGTCATGACCGGGACAGGACCTACGAGCAGTACTTC. This sequence encodes CASSLPALISHDRDRTYEQYF.